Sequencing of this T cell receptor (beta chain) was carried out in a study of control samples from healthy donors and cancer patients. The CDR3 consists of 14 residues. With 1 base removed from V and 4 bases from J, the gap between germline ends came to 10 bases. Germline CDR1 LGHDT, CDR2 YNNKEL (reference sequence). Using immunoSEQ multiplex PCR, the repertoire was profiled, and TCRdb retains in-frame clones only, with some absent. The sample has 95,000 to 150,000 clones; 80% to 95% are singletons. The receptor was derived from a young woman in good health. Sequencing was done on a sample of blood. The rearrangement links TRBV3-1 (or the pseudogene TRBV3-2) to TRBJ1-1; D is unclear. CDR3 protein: CASSQANGFTEAFF. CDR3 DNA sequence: TGTGCCAGCAGCCAAGCGAATGGGTTCACTGAAGCTTTCTTT.